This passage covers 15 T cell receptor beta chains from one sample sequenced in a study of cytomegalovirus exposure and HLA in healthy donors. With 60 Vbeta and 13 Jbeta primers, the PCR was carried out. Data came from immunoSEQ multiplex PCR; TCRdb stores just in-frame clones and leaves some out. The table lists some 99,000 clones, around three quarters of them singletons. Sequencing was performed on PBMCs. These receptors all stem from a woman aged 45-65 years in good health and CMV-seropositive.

The CDR3 DNA reads as TGTGCCAGCACCCCAGGAGGACAGGGCGCGGAGGGCTACACCTTC. Residues: CASTPGGQGAEGYTF. The chain joins TRBV27 to TRBJ1-2, with 8 bases matching TRBD1. The CDR3 is 15 residues long. The V segment lost 7 bases and the J segment 8 bases; nucleotides outside the gene matches: 15. Germline V lookup: CDR1 MNHEY, CDR2 SMNVEV (reference sequence).

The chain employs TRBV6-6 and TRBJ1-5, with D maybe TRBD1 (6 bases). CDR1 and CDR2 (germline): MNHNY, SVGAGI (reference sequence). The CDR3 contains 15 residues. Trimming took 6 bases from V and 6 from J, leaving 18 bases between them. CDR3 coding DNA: TGTGCCAGCAGATCTACAGGGTATCGTGGTCAGCCCCAGCATTTT. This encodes CASRSTGYRGQPQHF.

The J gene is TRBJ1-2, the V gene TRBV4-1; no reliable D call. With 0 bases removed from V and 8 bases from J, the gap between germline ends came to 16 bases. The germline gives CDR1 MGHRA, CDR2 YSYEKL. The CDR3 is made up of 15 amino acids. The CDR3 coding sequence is TGCGCCAGCAGCCAAGATAGCGGTTGGAGACGGGGCTACACCTTC. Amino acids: CASSQDSGWRRGYTF.

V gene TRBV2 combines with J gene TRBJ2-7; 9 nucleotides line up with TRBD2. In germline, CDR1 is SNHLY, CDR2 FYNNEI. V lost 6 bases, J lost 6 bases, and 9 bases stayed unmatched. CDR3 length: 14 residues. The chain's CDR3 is CASRGTSPRGEQYF. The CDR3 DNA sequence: TGTGCCAGCAGAGGGACTAGCCCCAGAGGCGAGCAGTACTTC. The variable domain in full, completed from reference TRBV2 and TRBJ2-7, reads EPEVTQTPSHQVTQMGQEVILRCVPISNHLYFYWYRQILGQKVEFLVSFYNNEISEKSEIFDDQFSVERPDGSNFTLKIRSTKLEDSAMYFCASRGTSPRGEQYFGPGTRLTVT.

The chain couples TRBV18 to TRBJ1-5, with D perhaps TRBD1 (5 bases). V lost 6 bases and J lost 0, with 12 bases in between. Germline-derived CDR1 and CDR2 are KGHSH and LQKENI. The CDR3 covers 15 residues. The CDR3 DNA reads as TGTGCCAGCTCGTCAGGGCCCAATAGCAATCAGCCCCAGCATTTT. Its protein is CASSSGPNSNQPQHF.

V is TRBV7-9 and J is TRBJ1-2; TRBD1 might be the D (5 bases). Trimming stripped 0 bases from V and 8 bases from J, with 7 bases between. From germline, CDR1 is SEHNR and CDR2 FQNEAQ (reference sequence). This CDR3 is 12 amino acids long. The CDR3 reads CASSLAGLGYTF. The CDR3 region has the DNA TGTGCCAGCAGCTTAGCGGGACTCGGCTACACCTTC.

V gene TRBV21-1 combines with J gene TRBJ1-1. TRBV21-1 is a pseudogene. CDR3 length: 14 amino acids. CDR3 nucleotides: TGTGCCAGCAGCAAAGAGGGTAACGGACGGGGAGCTTTCTTT. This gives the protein CASSKEGNGRGAFF.

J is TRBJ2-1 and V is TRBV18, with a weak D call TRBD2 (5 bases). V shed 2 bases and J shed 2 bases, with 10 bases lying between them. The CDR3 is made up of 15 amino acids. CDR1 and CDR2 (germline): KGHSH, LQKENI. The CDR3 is CASSPILDAYNEQFF. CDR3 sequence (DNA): TGTGCCAGCTCACCAATACTAGACGCCTACAATGAGCAGTTCTTC.

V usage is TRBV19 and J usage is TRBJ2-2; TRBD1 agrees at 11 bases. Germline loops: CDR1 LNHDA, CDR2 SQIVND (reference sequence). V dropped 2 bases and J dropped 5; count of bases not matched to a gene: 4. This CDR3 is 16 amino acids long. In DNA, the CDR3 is TGTGCCAGTAGTATAAGGACAGGGGGCGCAACCGGGGAGCTGTTTTTT. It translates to CASSIRTGGATGELFF. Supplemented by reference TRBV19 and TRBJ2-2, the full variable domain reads DGGITQSPKYLFRKEGQNVTLSCEQNLNHDAMYWYRQDPGQGLRLIYYSQIVNDFQKGDIAEGYSVSREKKESFPLTVTSAQKNPTAFYLCASSIRTGGATGELFFGEGSRLTVL.

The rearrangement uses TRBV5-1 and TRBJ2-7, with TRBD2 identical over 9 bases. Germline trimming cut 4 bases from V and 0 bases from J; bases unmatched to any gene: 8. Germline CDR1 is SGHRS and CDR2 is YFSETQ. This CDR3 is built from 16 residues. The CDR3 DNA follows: TGCGCCAGCAGCGAGACTAGCGGTGCGAGCTCCTACGAGCAGTACTTC. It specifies CASSETSGASSYEQYF.

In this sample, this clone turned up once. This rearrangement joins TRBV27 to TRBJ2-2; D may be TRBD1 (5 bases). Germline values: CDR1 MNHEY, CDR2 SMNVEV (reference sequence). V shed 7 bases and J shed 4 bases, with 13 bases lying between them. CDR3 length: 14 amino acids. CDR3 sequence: CASTLYQGTGELFF. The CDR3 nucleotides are TGTGCCAGCACCCTTTATCAGGGCACCGGGGAGCTGTTTTTT.

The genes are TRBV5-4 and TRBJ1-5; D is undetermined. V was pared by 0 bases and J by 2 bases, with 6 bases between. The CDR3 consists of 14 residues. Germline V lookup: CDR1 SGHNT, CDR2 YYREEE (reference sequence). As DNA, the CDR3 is TGTGCCAGCAGCTTGGCCGGGGGCAATCAGCCCCAGCATTTT. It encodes CASSLAGGNQPQHF.

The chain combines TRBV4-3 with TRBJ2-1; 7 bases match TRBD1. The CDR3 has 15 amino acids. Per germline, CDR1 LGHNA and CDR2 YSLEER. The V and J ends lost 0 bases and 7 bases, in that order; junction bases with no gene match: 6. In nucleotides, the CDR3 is TGCGCCAGCAGCCAAGACGGGACAGTCCGTAATGAGCAGTTCTTC. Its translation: CASSQDGTVRNEQFF.

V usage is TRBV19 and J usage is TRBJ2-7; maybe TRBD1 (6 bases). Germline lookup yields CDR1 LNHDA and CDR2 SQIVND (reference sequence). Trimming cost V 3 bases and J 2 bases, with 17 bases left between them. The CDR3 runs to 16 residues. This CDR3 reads CASSMASGAVTYEQYF. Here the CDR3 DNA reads TGTGCCAGTAGTATGGCCTCAGGGGCCGTCACCTACGAGCAGTACTTC. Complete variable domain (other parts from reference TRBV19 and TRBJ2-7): DGGITQSPKYLFRKEGQNVTLSCEQNLNHDAMYWYRQDPGQGLRLIYYSQIVNDFQKGDIAEGYSVSREKKESFPLTVTSAQKNPTAFYLCASSMASGAVTYEQYFGPGTRLTVT.

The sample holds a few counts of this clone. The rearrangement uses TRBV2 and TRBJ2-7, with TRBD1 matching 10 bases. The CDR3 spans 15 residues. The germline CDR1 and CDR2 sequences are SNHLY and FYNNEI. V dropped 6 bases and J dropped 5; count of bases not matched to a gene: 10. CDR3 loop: CASSLGQGGSHEQYF. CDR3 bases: TGTGCCAGCAGCCTAGGACAGGGGGGGAGCCACGAGCAGTACTTC.